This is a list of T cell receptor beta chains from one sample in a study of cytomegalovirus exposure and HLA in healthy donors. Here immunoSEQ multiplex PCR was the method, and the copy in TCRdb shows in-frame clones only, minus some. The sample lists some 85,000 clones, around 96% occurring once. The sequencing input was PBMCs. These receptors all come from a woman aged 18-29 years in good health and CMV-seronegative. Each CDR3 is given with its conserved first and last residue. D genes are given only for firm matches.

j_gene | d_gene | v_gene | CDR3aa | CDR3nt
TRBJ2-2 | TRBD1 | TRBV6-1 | CASRAGGSNTGELFF | TGTGCCAGCAGGGCAGGGGGATCGAACACCGGGGAGCTGTTTTTT
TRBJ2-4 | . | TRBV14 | CASSQDSSVTRVYF | TGTGCCAGCAGCCAAGATAGCTCTGTGACGAGAGTGTACTTC
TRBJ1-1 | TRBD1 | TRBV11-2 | CASSFTQGAGESFF | TGTGCCAGCAGCTTTACTCAGGGGGCTGGTGAGAGTTTCTTT
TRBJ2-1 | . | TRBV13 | CASSLELGGVTSSYNEQFF | TGTGCCAGCAGCTTAGAGCTTGGCGGGGTCACTAGCTCCTACAATGAGCAGTTCTTC
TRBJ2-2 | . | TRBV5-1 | CASSLARVKGTGELFF | TGCGCCAGCAGCTTGGCCCGGGTGAAAGGAACCGGGGAGCTGTTTTTT
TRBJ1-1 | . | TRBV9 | CASSAQSRYTEAFF | TGTGCCAGCAGCGCCCAATCCAGGTACACTGAAGCTTTCTTT
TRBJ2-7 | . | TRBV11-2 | CASSLPGAGVHEQYF | TGTGCCAGCAGCTTACCGGGGGCGGGGGTTCACGAGCAGTACTTC
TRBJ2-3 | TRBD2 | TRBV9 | CASSVAGGGTDTQYF | TGTGCCAGCAGCGTCGCGGGGGGCGGCACAGATACGCAGTATTTT
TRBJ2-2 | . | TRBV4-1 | CASSHILRGSGNTGELFF | TGCGCCAGCAGCCATATACTTCGTGGTAGCGGGAACACCGGGGAGCTGTTTTTT
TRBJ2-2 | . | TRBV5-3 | CARSTQGIIRTGELFF | TGTGCCAGAAGCACACAGGGTATTATACGGACCGGGGAGCTGTTTTTT
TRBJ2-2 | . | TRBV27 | CASSWTDLEVTGELFF | TGTGCCAGCAGCTGGACAGACCTAGAAGTCACCGGGGAGCTGTTTTTT
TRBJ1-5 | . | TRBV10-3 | CAISSQVNSNQPQHF | TGTGCCATCAGCTCACAGGTGAATAGCAATCAGCCCCAGCATTTT
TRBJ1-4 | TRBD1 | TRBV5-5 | CASSLAAGTEVRLFF | TGTGCCAGCAGCTTGGCCGCCGGGACAGAAGTGAGGCTGTTTTTT
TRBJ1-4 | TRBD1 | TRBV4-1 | CASSQEDRDATNEKLFF | TGCGCCAGCAGCCAAGAAGACAGGGATGCAACTAATGAAAAACTGTTTTTT
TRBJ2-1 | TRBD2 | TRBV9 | CASAGGGRYNEQFF | TGTGCCAGCGCGGGGGGAGGGAGATACAATGAGCAGTTCTTC
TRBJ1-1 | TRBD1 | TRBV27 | CASSSPQGVDLNTEAFF | TGTGCCAGCAGTTCCCCCCAGGGGGTAGACCTGAACACTGAAGCTTTCTTT
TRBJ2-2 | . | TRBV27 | CASSFTTDPTGTGELFF | TGTGCCAGCAGTTTCACAACCGACCCCACGGGCACCGGGGAGCTGTTTTTT
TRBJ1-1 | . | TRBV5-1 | CASSWVSGNTEAFF | TGCGCCAGCAGCTGGGTCTCAGGGAACACTGAAGCTTTCTTT
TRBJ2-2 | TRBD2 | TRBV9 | CASSVEIGGASGANTGELFF | TGTGCCAGCAGCGTAGAAATCGGTGGGGCTAGCGGAGCGAACACCGGGGAGCTGTTTTTT
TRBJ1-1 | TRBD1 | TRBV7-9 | CASSLQGDTEAFF | TGTGCCAGCAGCTTACAGGGGGACACTGAAGCTTTCTTT
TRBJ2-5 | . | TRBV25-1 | CASSPQGLAETQYF | TGTGCCAGCAGCCCACAGGGTCTTGCGGAGACCCAGTACTTC
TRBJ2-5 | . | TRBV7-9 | CAYGETQYF | TGTGCATACGGGGAGACCCAGTACTTC
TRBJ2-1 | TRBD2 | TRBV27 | CASSLGLAGSNEQFF | TGTGCCAGCAGTTTAGGACTAGCGGGATCCAATGAGCAGTTCTTC
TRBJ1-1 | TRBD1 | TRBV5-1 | CASSRGQGTTEAFF | TGCGCCAGCAGCCGGGGACAGGGAACCACTGAAGCTTTCTTT
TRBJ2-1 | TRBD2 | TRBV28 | CASSDLEYASGREYNEQFF | TGTGCCAGCAGTGACCTTGAGTACGCTAGCGGGAGGGAATACAATGAGCAGTTCTTC
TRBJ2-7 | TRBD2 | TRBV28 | CASSLGSSGSYEQYF | TGTGCCAGCAGTCTTGGGTCTAGCGGATCCTACGAGCAGTACTTC
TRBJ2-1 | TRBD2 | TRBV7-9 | CASSSTSGRAPYNEQFF | TGTGCCAGCAGCTCCACTAGCGGGAGGGCCCCCTACAATGAGCAGTTCTTC
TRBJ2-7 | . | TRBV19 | CASSSRGSNSYEQYF | TGTGCCAGTAGTTCCAGGGGATCGAACTCCTACGAGCAGTACTTC
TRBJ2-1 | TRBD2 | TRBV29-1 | CSVVPSGNGGEQFF | TGCAGCGTTGTCCCCAGCGGGAACGGCGGTGAGCAGTTCTTC
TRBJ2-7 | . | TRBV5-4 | CASKLAGGGEQYF | TGTGCCAGCAAACTAGCAGGAGGTGGGGAGCAGTACTTC
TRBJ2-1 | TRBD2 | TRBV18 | CASSPPMLAGDNEQFF | TGTGCCAGCTCACCACCGATGCTAGCGGGGGACAATGAGCAGTTCTTC